This TCR beta chain was sequenced in a study of CD8 T cells in ankylosing spondylitis. TCRdb redid the calling of the 5' RACE reads with MiXCR, one entry per CDR3 protein. The sample holds about 540,000 distinct CDR3 sequences, approximately 11% seen once. The CDR3 covers 17 residues. CDR1 and CDR2 from the germline V gene are LNHNV and YYDKDF (reference sequence). Losses at the gene ends were 5 bases for V and 5 bases for J; bases not matched to a gene: 12. Study-wide results and limits: Seven or eight highly homologous variants formed a TCR beta motif that appeared characteristic of ankylosing spondylitis blood.

This clonotype has more than one count but fewer than ten. Its cognate antigen is unknown. The TCR was taken from a male donor with ankylosing spondylitis. The chain couples TRBV15 to TRBJ2-5; TRBD2 agrees at 12 bases. The sequenced sample consisted of blood, either unsorted or a sorted T cell fraction (not recorded which). The CDR3 region has the DNA TGTGCCACCAGCTCGCGGACTAGCGGGGCCATCGGGGAGACCCAGTACTTC. Residues: CATSSRTSGAIGETQYF.